These T cell receptor beta chains were read from a single sample in a study of regulatory T cells in long-lasting Graves disease. Each CDR3 protein gets one entry after TCRdb re-called the multiplex PCR reads with MiXCR. The table includes roughly 520,000 distinct CDR3 sequences, more than 10% detected once. These sequences were also reported in another study, on T cells in Graves' hyperthyroidism and ophthalmopathy.

Material: peripheral blood mononuclear cells (PBMCs), obtained at new diagnosis, from a patient treated with antithyroid drugs. The origin of the receptors is a woman aged 30 to 39 with Graves disease. CDR3s include the opening cysteine and the closing phenylalanine or tryptophan. D genes are given only for firm matches. Not all rows give a size; the values are once, few, many and, for expanded clones, a class.

J gene,clone size,D gene,V gene,CDR3 DNA,CDR3 protein
TRBJ1-5,.,TRBD1,TRBV4-1,TGCGCCAGCAGCCGGATTTTGGACAGGAAACATCAGCCCCAGCATTTT,CASSRILDRKHQPQHF
TRBJ1-5,many,.,TRBV30,TGTGCCTGGAGCGGACAGCCCATGGCCAATCAGCCCCAGCATTTT,CAWSGQPMANQPQHF
TRBJ2-3,many,TRBD2,TRBV7-9,TGTGCCAGCAGCCGGGACTACACCAGCACAGATACGCAGTATTTT,CASSRDYTSTDTQYF
TRBJ2-7,few,.,TRBV12-3/TRBV12-4,TGTGCCAGCAGGCTCATATCAACGTCGGGCGAGCAGTACTTC,CASRLISTSGEQYF
TRBJ2-2,few,TRBD2,TRBV3-1,TGTGCCAGCAGCCAAGGCCCCCTAGCGGGAGGGAACACCGGGGAGCTGTTTTTT,CASSQGPLAGGNTGELFF
TRBJ2-5,many,.,TRBV11-3,TGTGCCAGCAGCGCTTTTCACGGTCGGAAGGGAGAGACCCAGTACTTC,CASSAFHGRKGETQYF
TRBJ2-1,many,TRBD2,TRBV9,TGTGCCAGCAGCGTCACTAGCGTCTCCTACAATGAGCAGTTCTTC,CASSVTSVSYNEQFF
TRBJ2-7,few,.,TRBV4-2,TGTGCCAGCAGCCAAGATCCCTTCGAACAGCAGTACTTC,CASSQDPFEQQYF
TRBJ2-7,many,TRBD2,TRBV5-6,TGTGCCAGCAGCCACACTAGCGGGAAGTTCTACGAGCAGTACTTC,CASSHTSGKFYEQYF
TRBJ2-2,many,.,TRBV28,TGTGCCAGCAGTTTAGTCGGTAGCACCGGGGAGCTGTTTTTT,CASSLVGSTGELFF
TRBJ2-7,many,.,TRBV5-4,TGTGCCAGCAGCGTGGCAGGGACCCCCCACGAGCAGTACTTC,CASSVAGTPHEQYF
TRBJ2-1,.,TRBD2,TRBV28,TGTGCCAGCAGTTTAGGGGTGGGGACTAGCGGGAGTTTTTATGAGCAGTTCTTC,CASSLGVGTSGSFYEQFF
TRBJ2-1,many,TRBD2,TRBV7-9,TGTGCCAGCAGCTTCCGGACTAGCCGCTACAATGAGCAGTTCTTC,CASSFRTSRYNEQFF
TRBJ1-1,.,.,TRBV12-5,TGTGCTAGTGCCGGGGGGAACACTGAAGCTTTCTTT,CASAGGNTEAFF
TRBJ2-3,many,TRBD2,TRBV7-2,TGTGCCAGCAGCTTACGAAGCGGGAGTACAGATACGCAGTATTTT,CASSLRSGSTDTQYF
TRBJ2-7,.,.,TRBV6-9,TGTGCCAGCAGTTACCTGTCCCCCTACGAGCAGTACTTC,CASSYLSPYEQYF
TRBJ2-7,many,.,TRBV11-2,TGTGCCAGCAGCTTAGGGGCCGTTTCCTACGAGCAGTACTTC,CASSLGAVSYEQYF
TRBJ1-2,many,TRBD1,TRBV5-1,TGCGCCAGCAGCCTCGGACAGGCCAGCGACTATGGCTACACCTTC,CASSLGQASDYGYTF
TRBJ2-5,.,TRBD2,TRBV5-1,TGCGCCAGCAGCCTTCAAGGGGACTACTGGGAGACCCAGTACTTC,CASSLQGDYWETQYF
TRBJ2-5,many,TRBD1,TRBV19,TGTGCCAGTAGTATCGACAGGGGGCTAGAGACCCAGTACTTC,CASSIDRGLETQYF
TRBJ1-3,few,.,TRBV5-1,TGCGCCAGCAGCTTGGGACTGCTGGGGGTCTCTGGAAACACCATATATTTT,CASSLGLLGVSGNTIYF
TRBJ1-1,many,.,TRBV10-3,TGTGCCATCAGGGACGGCATGAACACTGAAGCTTTCTTT,CAIRDGMNTEAFF
TRBJ1-5,.,TRBD1,TRBV20-1,TGCAGTGCTAGAGATCCCGGACAGGGTAATCAGCCCCAGCATTTT,CSARDPGQGNQPQHF
TRBJ1-2,many,TRBD1,TRBV2,TGTGCCAGCAGTGAACAGGGGGCCGACTATGGCTACACCTTC,CASSEQGADYGYTF
TRBJ2-1,many,TRBD2,TRBV15,TGTGCCACCAGCTCAAGGGTTAGCGGGAGGGCCATCTACAATGAGCAGTTCTTC,CATSSRVSGRAIYNEQFF
TRBJ1-1,many,TRBD1,TRBV12-3/TRBV12-4,TGTGCCAGCAGTTTAACAGGGGGAGCTTTCTTT,CASSLTGGAFF
TRBJ2-7,.,TRBD1,TRBV11-2,TGTGCCAGCAGCTCCCTGACAGGGGGCCACGAGCAGTACTTC,CASSSLTGGHEQYF
TRBJ2-1,few,TRBD2,TRBV20-1,TGCAGTGCTAGAGTACTAGCGGGAGTACCCTACAATGAGCAGTTCTTC,CSARVLAGVPYNEQFF
TRBJ1-4,.,.,TRBV5-1,TGCGCCAGCAGCTTGGCGGCAGCCGCAGGGGAAGAAAAACTGTTTTTT,CASSLAAAAGEEKLFF
TRBJ2-3,many,TRBD2,TRBV12-3/TRBV12-4,TGTGCCAGCAGTTTAGACGGGAGGGCCCTAGATACGCAGTATTTT,CASSLDGRALDTQYF
TRBJ1-2,.,.,TRBV12-3/TRBV12-4,TGTGCCAGCAGGTCCACTAAGATGCGGGGCTACACCTTC,CASRSTKMRGYTF
TRBJ2-4,.,TRBD2,TRBV10-1,TGCGCCAGCAGGATTGGACTAGCGGGATCGGGGGGAGCCAAAAACATTCAGTACTTC,CASRIGLAGSGGAKNIQYF